The 10 T cell receptor beta chains below all came from one sample that was sequenced in a study of Tregs in tolerant kidney transplant recipients. Sequencing was performed with immunoSEQ multiplex PCR; in TCRdb, only in-frame clones are kept and a portion is missing. Recorded here are tens of thousands of clones; the top ten clones represent 0.83%. The input for sequencing was CD4+ T cells from blood, taken before the transplant. The source of these receptors is a human donor who received a combined kidney and bone marrow transplant.

As concerns this clone: The sample holds other DNA sequences that translate to the same CDR3. The CDR3 loop is CASSPSGGDQPQHF. CDR3 DNA (partial): TGTGCCAGCTCACCGTCCGGGGGGGATCAGCCC. This chain connects TRBV18 to TRBJ1-5; D might be TRBD1 (5 bases). The read ends 3 residues early relative to the CDR3; the germline J gene fills the gap. The CDR3 totals 14 residues. CDR1 is KGHSH and CDR2 is LQKENI in the germline V gene. Trimming shortened V by 3 bases and J by 5 bases, and 11 bases separated the two germline ends.

About this clone itself: The read halts 3 residues ahead of the CDR3 end, with the missing end drawn from the germline J gene. The rearrangement joins TRBV19 to TRBJ1-2; TRBD1 matches at 7 bases. V shed 3 bases and J 2 bases; nucleotides not matched to a gene: 12. The V gene's germline CDR1 is LNHDA and CDR2 SQIVND (reference sequence). The CDR3 covers 17 residues. The CDR3 DNA, read in part, is TGTGCCAGTAGTATCATTACAGGGGCGGGTTCCAACTATGGC. Encoded protein: CASSIITGAGSNYG. Given in full, the CDR3 is CASSIITGAGSNYGYTF.

A remark on this clone: The read ends 3 residues before the CDR3 terminus; that terminus is restored from the germline J gene. V and J are TRBV7-6 and TRBJ1-3; maybe TRBD1 (5 bases). The CDR3 contains 15 residues. Trimming removed 0 bases from V and 3 bases from J, with 9 bases in between. The germline V gene has CDR1 SGHVS and CDR2 FNYEAQ. The covered CDR3 bases are TGTGCCAGCAGCTTAGCAGGGGCTGGTGGAAACACC. It codes for CASSLAGAGGNT. The CDR3 reads in full as CASSLAGAGGNTIYF.

About this clone: Sequencing ends 3 residues short of the CDR3 end; the germline J gene provides the rest. The chain employs TRBV30 and TRBJ2-7; 8 bases are a match to TRBD1. Losses at the gene ends were 2 bases for V and 1 base for J; bases not matched to a gene: 7. Germline V gene sequence: CDR1 GTSNPN, CDR2 SVGIG (reference sequence). The CDR3 spans 15 residues. The CDR3 protein is CAWSTLRGLSYEQYF. The CDR3 DNA, read in part, is TGTGCCTGGAGTACCCTCAGGGGGCTGTCCTACGAG.

On this clone: Coverage ceases 3 residues before the CDR3 finishes, and the germline J gene fills in the end. The chain carries TRBV7-2 and TRBJ2-7; no clear D. The CDR3 is made up of 14 amino acids. The V end lost 6 bases, the J end lost 1 base, and 13 bases lay between the germline ends. The germline CDR1 and CDR2 sequences are SGHTA and FQGNSA. CDR3 DNA, as far as it was read: TGTGCCAGCAGGTCCGCTCGCCTATCCTACGAG. It is translated as CASRSARLSYE. The whole CDR3 sequence reads CASRSARLSYEQYF. The full variable domain, completed using reference TRBV7-2 and TRBJ2-7, is GAGVSQSPSNKVTEKGKDVELRCDPISGHTALYWYRQSLGQGLEFLIYFQGNSAPDKSGLPSDRFSAERTGGSVSTLTIQRTQQEDSAVYLCASRSARLSYEQYFGPGTRLTVT.

With respect to this clone: The CDR3 end is not reached by the read, which stops 3 residues before it; the germline J gene fills it in. V is TRBV18 and J is TRBJ1-2; tentative D call: TRBD1 (5 bases). In germline, CDR1 is KGHSH, CDR2 LQKENI. CDR3 length: 12 amino acids. The CDR3 DNA, read in part, is TGTGCCAGCTCACCACCCAGGGAAGGC. Translated, it gives CASSPPREG. The entire CDR3 protein is CASSPPREGYTF.

As regards this clone: The CDR3 extends 3 residues past the end of the read, so its final part is completed from the germline J gene. The chain recombines TRBV7-9 with TRBJ2-1; a possible D gene is TRBD1 (7 bases). Germline V gene data show CDR1 as SEHNR and CDR2 as FQNEAQ (reference sequence). With 5 bases removed from V and 8 bases from J, the gap between germline ends came to 19 bases. There are 15 residues in the CDR3. The sequenced CDR3 bases are TGTGCCAGCAGCCGATGGGACAGCGGGCGCTATGAG. As protein: CASSRWDSGRYE. Given in full, the CDR3 is CASSRWDSGRYEQFF.

Concerning this clone: The CDR3 extends 3 residues past the end of the read, so its final part is completed from the germline J gene. This chain uses TRBV6-1 with TRBJ2-6; the D gene is possibly TRBD2 (5 bases). CDR3 length: 16 amino acids. The V end was cut by 4 bases, the J end by 2 bases, with 12 bases between. The germline gives CDR1 MNHNS, CDR2 SASEGT. CDR3 bases read: TGTGCCAGCAGTGTTGACTATGCCCCTGGGGCCAACGTC. It yields the protein CASSVDYAPGANV. From start to end, the CDR3 is CASSVDYAPGANVLTF.

Concerning this clone itself: Read data end 3 residues before the CDR3 end; the end is taken from the germline J gene. This chain uses TRBV7-2 with TRBJ2-4; D is ambiguous. The CDR3 spans 12 residues. Germline CDR1 SGHTA, CDR2 FQGNSA. Trimming shortened V by 1 base and J by 9 bases, and 7 bases separated the two germline ends. CDR3 region: CASSLEGSIQYF. The sequenced CDR3 bases are TGTGCCAGCAGCTTAGAAGGCAGCATT. The variable domain in full, completed from reference TRBV7-2 and TRBJ2-4, reads GAGVSQSPSNKVTEKGKDVELRCDPISGHTALYWYRQSLGQGLEFLIYFQGNSAPDKSGLPSDRFSAERTGGSVSTLTIQRTQQEDSAVYLCASSLEGSIQYFGAGTRLSVL.

A note on this clone: The read ends 3 residues shy of where the CDR3 ends; the end is completed using the germline J gene. The rearrangement uses TRBV20-1 and TRBJ1-2, with a possible D match to TRBD1 (6 bases). Germline loops: CDR1 DFQATT, CDR2 SNEGSKA (reference sequence). The CDR3 is 13 residues long. V was pared by 5 bases and J by 2 bases, with 12 bases between. The CDR3 here is CSAFRTANYGYTF. CDR3 DNA (partial): TGCAGTGCTTTTCGGACAGCAAACTATGGC.